These T cell receptor beta chains were read from a single sample in a study of graft-versus-host responses after intestinal transplantation. Generated by immunoSEQ multiplex PCR, the TCRdb table keeps only in-frame clones and is missing some. The table has 20,000 to 30,000 clones, around 78% seen once. Sequencing used PBMCs, obtained 28 days after intestinal transplant. Receptors were obtained from a human patient who received an intestinal transplant, so some T cells may come from the graft donor. CDR3s include the opening cysteine and the closing phenylalanine or tryptophan. Fields, in order: D gene, V gene, J gene, clone size, CDR3 protein, CDR3 DNA. A D gene is named only where the DNA matches it firmly. Clone size, where shown, is once, few, many, or a class for clones that have expanded.

D: TRBD2; V: TRBV9; J: TRBJ2-1; size: NA; CDR3: CASSAGLADYNEQFF; DNA: TGTGCCAGCAGCGCCGGACTAGCGGACTACAATGAGCAGTTCTTC
D: TRBD2; V: TRBV7-9; J: TRBJ2-5; size: NA; CDR3: CASSPGTSGRPGETQYF; DNA: TGTGCCAGCAGCCCCGGGACTAGCGGGAGGCCGGGAGAGACCCAGTACTTC
D: NA; V: TRBV5-1; J: TRBJ1-1; size: once; CDR3: CASSLEAGIAEAFF; DNA: TGCGCCAGCAGCTTGGAGGCAGGTATCGCTGAAGCTTTCTTT
D: NA; V: TRBV2; J: TRBJ1-6; size: once; CDR3: CASRASEPTYSPLHF; DNA: TGTGCCAGCAGGGCCTCGGAACCGACATATTCACCCCTCCACTTT
D: TRBD1; V: TRBV7-6; J: TRBJ2-7; size: few; CDR3: CASSSQGALNEQYF; DNA: TGTGCCAGCAGTTCCCAGGGGGCGCTCAACGAGCAGTACTTC
D: NA; V: TRBV4-1; J: TRBJ2-7; size: NA; CDR3: CASSSPFTGTVGEQYF; DNA: TGCGCCAGCAGCTCCCCGTTCACTGGGACCGTGGGGGAGCAGTACTTC
D: TRBD1; V: TRBV5-1; J: TRBJ2-7; size: once; CDR3: CASSVGTGLTTYEQYF; DNA: TGCGCCAGCAGCGTGGGGACAGGCCTTACGACATACGAGCAGTACTTC
D: TRBD2; V: TRBV30; J: TRBJ2-7; size: NA; CDR3: CAWKASGYEQYF; DNA: TGTGCCTGGAAGGCTAGCGGATACGAGCAGTACTTC
D: NA; V: TRBV27; J: TRBJ1-2; size: few; CDR3: CASSLSVTGTYGYTF; DNA: TGTGCCAGCAGTTTATCCGTGACAGGAACCTATGGCTACACCTTC
D: TRBD1; V: TRBV6-5; J: TRBJ2-5; size: NA; CDR3: CASSWTGQGPQETQYF; DNA: TGTGCCAGCAGTTGGACCGGACAGGGGCCCCAAGAGACCCAGTACTTC
D: TRBD1; V: TRBV7-8; J: TRBJ1-6; size: NA; CDR3: CASSPRQGGQNSPLHF; DNA: TGTGCCAGCAGCCCCCGACAGGGGGGCCAAAATTCACCCCTCCACTTT
D: NA; V: TRBV10-1; J: TRBJ2-3; size: NA; CDR3: CASSDGGQSTDTQYF; DNA: TGCGCCAGCAGTGACGGGGGACAGAGCACAGATACGCAGTATTTT
D: TRBD2; V: TRBV9; J: TRBJ2-1; size: NA; CDR3: CASSAGTSSYNEQFF; DNA: TGTGCCAGCAGCGCCGGGACTAGCTCCTACAATGAGCAGTTCTTC
D: NA; V: TRBV5-1; J: TRBJ2-3; size: NA; CDR3: CASSSTRYSSTDTQYF; DNA: TGCGCCAGCAGCTCGACTAGATATTCTAGCACAGATACGCAGTATTTT
D: TRBD2; V: TRBV7-3; J: TRBJ2-3; size: NA; CDR3: CASSFRAGGPGDTQYF; DNA: TGTGCCAGCAGCTTCCGTGCGGGGGGGCCTGGAGATACGCAGTATTTT
D: NA; V: TRBV7-9; J: TRBJ2-1; size: NA; CDR3: CASSSGSGTGNNEQFF; DNA: TGTGCCAGCAGCTCCGGGTCCGGGACTGGTAACAATGAGCAGTTCTTC
D: NA; V: TRBV2; J: TRBJ2-7; size: few; CDR3: CASSLRVAVTYEQYF; DNA: TGTGCCAGCAGTTTGCGTGTGGCCGTAACCTACGAGCAGTACTTC
D: NA; V: TRBV4-1; J: TRBJ2-7; size: NA; CDR3: CASSQDPGSEQYF; DNA: TGCGCCAGCAGCCAAGATCCGGGAAGCGAGCAGTACTTC
D: TRBD2; V: TRBV5-4; J: TRBJ2-1; size: NA; CDR3: CASSLYGSGRVNEQFF; DNA: TGTGCCAGCAGCTTGTATGGTAGCGGGAGAGTCAATGAGCAGTTCTTC
D: TRBD1; V: TRBV6-5; J: TRBJ2-7; size: NA; CDR3: CASSARDRGHEQYF; DNA: TGTGCCAGCAGTGCCCGGGACAGGGGCCACGAGCAGTACTTC
D: TRBD1; V: TRBV27; J: TRBJ2-1; size: few; CDR3: CASSPGTAGRNEQFF; DNA: TGTGCCAGCAGCCCAGGGACAGCCGGCAGAAATGAGCAGTTCTTC
D: TRBD1; V: TRBV9; J: TRBJ1-1; size: NA; CDR3: CASSPLPQDRGNTEAFF; DNA: TGTGCCAGCAGCCCCCTCCCCCAGGACAGGGGGAACACTGAAGCTTTCTTT